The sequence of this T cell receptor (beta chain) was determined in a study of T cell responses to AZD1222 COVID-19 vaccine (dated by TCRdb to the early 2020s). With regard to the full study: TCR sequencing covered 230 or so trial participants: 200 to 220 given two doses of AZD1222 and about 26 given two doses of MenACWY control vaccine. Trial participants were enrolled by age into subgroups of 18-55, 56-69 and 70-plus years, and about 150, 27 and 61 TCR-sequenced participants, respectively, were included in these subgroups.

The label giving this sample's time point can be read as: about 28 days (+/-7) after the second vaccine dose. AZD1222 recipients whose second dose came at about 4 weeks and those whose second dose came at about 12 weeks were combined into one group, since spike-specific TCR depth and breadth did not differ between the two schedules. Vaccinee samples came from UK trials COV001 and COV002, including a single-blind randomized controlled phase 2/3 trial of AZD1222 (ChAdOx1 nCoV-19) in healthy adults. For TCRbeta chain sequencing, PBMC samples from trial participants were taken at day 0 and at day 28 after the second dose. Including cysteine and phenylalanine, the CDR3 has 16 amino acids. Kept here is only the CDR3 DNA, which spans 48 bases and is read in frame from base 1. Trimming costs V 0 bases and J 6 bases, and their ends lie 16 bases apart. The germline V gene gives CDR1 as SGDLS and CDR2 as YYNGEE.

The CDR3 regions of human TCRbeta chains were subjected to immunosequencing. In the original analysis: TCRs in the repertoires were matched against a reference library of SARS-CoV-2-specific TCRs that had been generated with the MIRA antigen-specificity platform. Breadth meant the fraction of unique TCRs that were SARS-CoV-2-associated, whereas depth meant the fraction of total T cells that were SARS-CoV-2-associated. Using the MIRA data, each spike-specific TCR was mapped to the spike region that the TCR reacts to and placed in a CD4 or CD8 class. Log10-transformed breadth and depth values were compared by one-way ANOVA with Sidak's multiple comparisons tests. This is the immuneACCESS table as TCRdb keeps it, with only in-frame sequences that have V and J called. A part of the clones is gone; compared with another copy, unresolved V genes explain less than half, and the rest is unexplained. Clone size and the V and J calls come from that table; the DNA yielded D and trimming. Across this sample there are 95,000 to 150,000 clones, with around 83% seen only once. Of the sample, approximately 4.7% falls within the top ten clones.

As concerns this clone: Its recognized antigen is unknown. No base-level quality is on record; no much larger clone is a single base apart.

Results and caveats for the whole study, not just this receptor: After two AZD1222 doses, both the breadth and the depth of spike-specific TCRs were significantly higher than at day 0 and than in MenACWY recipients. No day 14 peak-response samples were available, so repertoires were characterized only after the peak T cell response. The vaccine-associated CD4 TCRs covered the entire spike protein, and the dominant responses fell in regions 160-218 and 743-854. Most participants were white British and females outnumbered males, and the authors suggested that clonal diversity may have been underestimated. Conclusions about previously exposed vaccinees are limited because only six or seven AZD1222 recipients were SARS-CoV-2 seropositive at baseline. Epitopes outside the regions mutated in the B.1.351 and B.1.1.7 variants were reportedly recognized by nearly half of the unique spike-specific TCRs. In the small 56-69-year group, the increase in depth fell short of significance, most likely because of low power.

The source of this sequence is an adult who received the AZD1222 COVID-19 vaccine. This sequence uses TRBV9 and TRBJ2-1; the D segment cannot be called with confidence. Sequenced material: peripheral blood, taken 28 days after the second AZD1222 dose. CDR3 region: CASSVDELQARNEQFF. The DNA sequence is TGTGCCAGCAGCGTAGATGAGCTGCAAGCCCGCAATGAGCAGTTCTTC.